This T cell receptor beta chain came from a study of T cells in localized non-small cell lung cancer. Findings and caveats of the study: Tumor samples were not multi-region, leaving intratumor heterogeneity unexcluded. Maximal T cell clonality occurred in uninvolved adjacent lung, with tumor ranking below it. Among the top 100 tumor clones, a median about 57 appeared in adjacent lung. In the blood, greater T cell density corresponded to longer overall survival.

As to this clone: Its antigen is still unknown.

Libraries were prepared by immunoSEQ multiplex PCR; TCRdb keeps only in-frame clonotypes and omits some of them. Of roughly 20,000 clones listed, about 90% were seen once; the top ten hold around 2.9%. The sequences come from peripheral blood, collected before any cancer treatment. This sequence originates from a woman aged 40 to 75 with stage I lung adenocarcinoma.

In nucleotides, the CDR3 is TGTGCCAGCACCCCTAGCGGGAGGACCGGGGAGCTGTTTTTT. Translated, it gives CASTPSGRTGELFF. The genes are TRBV27 and TRBJ2-2; TRBD2 aligns across 11 bases. There are 14 residues in the CDR3. Trimming cost V 7 bases and J 5 bases; bases outside gene matches: 3. Germline V gives CDR1 MNHEY, CDR2 SMNVEV (reference sequence).